The rows below give T cell receptor beta chains drawn from one sample of a study of T-cell memory formation after mild COVID-19. MiXCR, applied by TCRdb to the 5' RACE reads, yields one record per CDR3 protein. This table holds roughly 150,000 distinct CDR3 sequences, 10% to 15% found once. The specimen was PBMCs or a T cell subset sorted from them (not recorded which). The receptors originated from a man in his late teens or twenties who had mild COVID-19 (a few samples of this study predate the infection). Cell type and time point are not known. CDR3s include the opening cysteine and the closing phenylalanine or tryptophan. Fields, in order: CDR3 length, J gene, D gene, V gene, clone size, CDR3 DNA, CDR3 protein. A D gene is named only where the DNA matches it firmly. A clone size is listed for some rows: how often the clone was seen (once, few, many), or a class if it is expanded.

15	TRBJ1-2	NA	TRBV20-1	few	TGCAGTGCTAAAGATCGGGACACCGGATTTGGGGGCTACACCTTC	CSAKDRDTGFGGYTF
14	TRBJ1-1	TRBD1	TRBV12-3/TRBV12-4	NA	TGTGCCAGCGACAGGGGGCAGGGGGACACTGAAGCTTTCTTT	CASDRGQGDTEAFF
15	TRBJ1-1	TRBD1	TRBV5-4	few	TGTGCCAGCAGCTTAGACAGGGAGATGAACACTGAAGCTTTCTTT	CASSLDREMNTEAFF
15	TRBJ2-1	TRBD1	TRBV29-1	NA	TGCAGCGTGGAGAACAGGGGAACGGCCTACAATGAGCAGTTCTTC	CSVENRGTAYNEQFF
15	TRBJ1-6	TRBD1	TRBV5-1	NA	TGCGCCAGCAGCACCGGGACAGGGGGCGATTCACCCCTCCACTTT	CASSTGTGGDSPLHF
15	TRBJ1-1	NA	TRBV3-1	NA	TGTGCCAGCAGCCAAGGGCCGGGGGCAAAGACTGAAGCTTTCTTT	CASSQGPGAKTEAFF
15	TRBJ1-5	NA	TRBV4-2	NA	TGTGCCAGCAGCCAAGATGGCGACAGCTATCAGCCCCAGCATTTT	CASSQDGDSYQPQHF
13	TRBJ1-5	NA	TRBV6-5	NA	TGTGCCAGCAGTGGGGGTCTTGGATTGCCCCAGCATTTT	CASSGGLGLPQHF
15	TRBJ2-5	NA	TRBV4-3	NA	TGCGCCAGCAGCCAAGCGGGGGCGTTGGGGGAGACCCAGTACTTC	CASSQAGALGETQYF
15	TRBJ2-2	NA	TRBV5-1	NA	TGCGCCAGCAGCTTGGCCCGGCAGGGCCACGGGGAGCTGTTTTTT	CASSLARQGHGELFF
15	TRBJ2-1	NA	TRBV24-1	few	TGTGCCACCAGTGATGCCCGGCAGGGGTCGGATGAGCAGTTCTTC	CATSDARQGSDEQFF
17	TRBJ1-3	NA	TRBV7-2	NA	TGTGCCAGCAGCCTCGGATTGGGGGGCTCGTCTGGAAACACCATATATTTT	CASSLGLGGSSGNTIYF
13	TRBJ1-1	NA	TRBV29-1	few	TGCAGCGTTGTCCAATCGGTGAACACTGAAGCTTTCTTT	CSVVQSVNTEAFF
15	TRBJ1-6	TRBD1	TRBV20-1	NA	TGCAGTGCTAGAACAGGGGGGACCAACAATTCACCCCTCCACTTT	CSARTGGTNNSPLHF
14	TRBJ2-7	NA	TRBV7-9	many	TGTGCCAGCAGCCTGGGGACACTGGCCTACGAGCAGTACTTC	CASSLGTLAYEQYF
14	TRBJ2-3	NA	TRBV7-2	many	TGTGCCAGCAGCTTAGGCCTAACCCCAGATACGCAGTATTTT	CASSLGLTPDTQYF
16	TRBJ2-1	NA	TRBV7-2	few	TGTGCCAGCAGCTCCTTGGGCGGGTTCTCCTACAATGAGCAGTTCTTC	CASSSLGGFSYNEQFF
13	TRBJ2-7	NA	TRBV4-3	many	TGCGCCAGCAGCCAACAGGGATCCTACGAGCAGTACTTC	CASSQQGSYEQYF
17	TRBJ2-3	NA	TRBV7-2	few	TGTGCCAGCAGCCCCTCAGGGTGGGGGGCTAACACAGATACGCAGTATTTT	CASSPSGWGANTDTQYF
15	TRBJ2-2	NA	TRBV3-1	many	TGTGCCAGCAGCCCCTGGGGCGGGGACGCCGGGGAGCTGTTTTTT	CASSPWGGDAGELFF
11	TRBJ1-1	NA	TRBV7-9	few	TGTGCCAGCACCTGGGGCAGGGGAGCTTTCTTT	CASTWGRGAFF